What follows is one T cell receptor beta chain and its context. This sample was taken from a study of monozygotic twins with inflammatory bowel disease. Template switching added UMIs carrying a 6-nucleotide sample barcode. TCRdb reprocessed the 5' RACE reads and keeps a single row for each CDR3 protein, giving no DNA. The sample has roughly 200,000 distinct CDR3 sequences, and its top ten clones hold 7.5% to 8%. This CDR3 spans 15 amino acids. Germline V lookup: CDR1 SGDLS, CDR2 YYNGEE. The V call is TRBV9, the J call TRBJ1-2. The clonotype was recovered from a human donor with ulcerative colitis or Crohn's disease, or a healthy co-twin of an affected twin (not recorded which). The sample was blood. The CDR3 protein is CASSVGVVEIYGYTF.